This passage covers 18 T cell receptor beta chains from one sample sequenced in a study of CD8 T cells in ankylosing spondylitis. TCRdb re-called the 5' RACE reads with MiXCR, one entry per CDR3 protein. Found here are 250,000 or so distinct CDR3 sequences, about 18% of them singletons; the top ten hold approximately 32%. What was sequenced was blood, either unsorted or a sorted T cell fraction (not recorded which). Receptors originate from a male donor with ankylosing spondylitis or in good health (not recorded which).

This clonotype has only one observation. The CDR3 sequence: CASSGTTGTEQFF. In DNA, the CDR3 is TGTGCCAGCAGCGGAACAACCGGGACAGAGCAGTTCTTC. This rearrangement joins TRBV7-2 to TRBJ2-1; tentatively, D is TRBD1 (6 bases). Looked up from germline, CDR1 is SGHTA and CDR2 is FQGNSA. The CDR3 covers 13 residues. Trimming took 5 bases from V and 10 from J, leaving 15 bases between them.

This clonotype was counted only a few times. This CDR3 reads CSAREDPGAITAVFDEQFF. The CDR3 DNA is TGCAGTGCTAGAGAGGATCCAGGGGCGATTACGGCGGTTTTCGATGAGCAGTTCTTC. The chain combines TRBV20-1 with TRBJ2-1; D may be TRBD1 (6 bases). With 0 bases removed from V and 8 bases from J, the gap between germline ends came to 29 bases. Germline V gene lookup returns CDR1 DFQATT and CDR2 SNEGSKA (reference sequence). The length of the CDR3 is 19 residues.

The chain joins TRBV29-1 to TRBJ2-1; tentative D call: TRBD2 (6 bases). Deletions cut 2 bases from V and 4 bases from J, with 12 bases between. The CDR3 consists of 14 residues. Germline CDR1 SQVTM, CDR2 ANQGSEA. The CDR3 DNA reads TGCAGCGTTGAATGGGGGGAGTCATACAATGAGCAGTTCTTC. As protein: CSVEWGESYNEQFF.

The chain links TRBV20-1 to TRBJ2-5; D might be TRBD2 (5 bases). Deletions cut 2 bases from V and 5 bases from J, with 24 bases between. Germline values: CDR1 DFQATT, CDR2 SNEGSKA (reference sequence). This CDR3 region has 17 residues. The chain's CDR3 is CSARSPSGVRQRETQYF. The CDR3 bases are TGCAGTGCTAGATCCCCCTCCGGGGTACGGCAACGGGAGACCCAGTACTTC.

The gene calls are TRBV7-3 and TRBJ2-3; D not certain. CDR3 length equals 13 residues. Deletions cut 8 bases from V and 0 bases from J, with 9 bases between. Germline CDR1 is SGHTA and CDR2 is FQGTGA. CDR3 DNA: TGTGCCAGCGGCACCATGAGCACAGATACGCAGTATTTT. This gives the protein CASGTMSTDTQYF.

Only a few counts were recorded for this clonotype. This chain uses TRBV28 with TRBJ2-7; 8 bases align to TRBD1. The V gene end was trimmed by 3 bases and the J gene end by 2 bases; junction bases not matched to a gene: 3. The CDR3 loop spans 14 amino acids. Germline V gene sequence: CDR1 MDHEN, CDR2 SYDVKM. The CDR3 is CASSLTGETYEQYF. The CDR3 DNA reads as TGTGCCAGCAGTTTGACAGGGGAAACCTACGAGCAGTACTTC. The variable domain in full, with the rest retrieved from reference TRBV28 and TRBJ2-7, is DVKVTQSSRYLVKRTGEKVFLECVQDMDHENMFWYRQDPGLGLRLIYFSYDVKMKEKGDIPEGYSVSREKKERFSLILESASTNQTSMYLCASSLTGETYEQYFGPGTRLTVT.

This clonotype occurred a few times. V gene TRBV20-1 combines with J gene TRBJ2-1; a weak D match, TRBD1 (6 bases). Germline-derived CDR1 and CDR2 are DFQATT and SNEGSKA (reference sequence). V lost 1 base to trimming and J lost 2 bases, with 12 bases between them. The CDR3 loop spans 15 amino acids. This chain's CDR3 is CSARAGHSPYNEQFF. The CDR3 DNA sequence: TGCAGTGCTAGAGCGGGACATTCTCCCTACAATGAGCAGTTCTTC.

This clonotype came up a few times. CDR3 sequence (DNA): TGTGCCAGCAGCTTGGCGGGAGTGATCCACGAGCAGTACTTC. Translation gives CASSLAGVIHEQYF. The chain employs TRBV11-2 and TRBJ2-7; 7 bases map to TRBD2. Per germline, CDR1 SGHAT and CDR2 FQNNGV. V shed 3 bases and J 5 bases; nucleotides not matched to a gene: 7. CDR3 length equals 14 residues.

This clonotype turned up a few times. The chain is built from TRBV4-3 and TRBJ2-3; 8 bases fit TRBD2. CDR3 length equals 17 residues. The junction had 7 bases not matched to a gene; V was cut back by 0 bases and J by 2 bases. The germline gives CDR1 LGHNA, CDR2 YSLEER. CDR3 DNA: TGCGCCAGCAGCCAAGATAAGCTAGCGGGTTACACAGATACGCAGTATTTT. Its protein product is CASSQDKLAGYTDTQYF.

This clonotype was detected ten times or more. This rearrangement joins TRBV12-3 or TRBV12-4 to TRBJ1-1, with D possibly TRBD1 on 5 matching bases. Trimming shortened V by 7 bases and J by 1 base, and 16 bases separated the two germline ends. The CDR3 totals 15 residues. The CDR3 nucleotides are TGTGCCAGCAAGCAGGGAGGGATGAGGAACACTGAAGCTTTCTTT. Translated: CASKQGGMRNTEAFF.

Many counts were recorded for this clonotype. The V and J genes are TRBV6-5 and TRBJ2-3, with D possibly TRBD1 on 5 matching bases. Germline-derived CDR1 and CDR2 are MNHEY and SVGAGI. V was cut by 6 bases and J by 4 bases, with 8 bases left in between. The CDR3 is 12 residues long. CDR3 residues: CASSQGPDTQYF. The CDR3, as DNA: TGTGCCAGCAGCCAGGGTCCAGATACGCAGTATTTT.

This clonotype has just a few counts. The CDR3 loop reads CASQAGGTDTQYF. The CDR3 nucleotides read TGTGCTAGTCAAGCGGGGGGCACAGATACGCAGTATTTT. V is TRBV12-5 and J is TRBJ2-3, with TRBD2 identical over 8 bases. Per germline, CDR1 LGHNT and CDR2 FRNRAP. This CDR3 comprises 13 residues. V shed 8 bases, J shed 1 base, and the junction held 2 bases outside the gene matches.

The gene calls are TRBV4-1 and TRBJ1-1, with D unclear. With 1 base removed from V and 5 bases from J, the gap between germline ends came to 14 bases. CDR3 size: 15 residues. Germline V gives CDR1 MGHRA, CDR2 YSYEKL. The CDR3 here is CASSQAVGQWTEAFF. The CDR3 DNA reads TGCGCCAGCAGCCAAGCTGTGGGCCAATGGACTGAAGCTTTCTTT.

The chain recombines TRBV7-8 with TRBJ2-7; TRBD2 aligns across 11 bases. Germline loops: CDR1 SGHVS, CDR2 FQNEAQ. V was clipped by 2 bases and J by 6 bases; unmatched bases: 6. The CDR3 has 15 residues. The CDR3 DNA reads as TGTGCCAGCAGCTTATCCCGGACTAGCGGGCCCGAGCAGTACTTC. Protein product: CASSLSRTSGPEQYF.

The V gene is TRBV7-8, the J gene TRBJ2-7, with unresolved D. Germline loops: CDR1 SGHVS, CDR2 FQNEAQ. This CDR3 contains 15 residues. Trimming stripped 5 bases from V and 0 bases from J, with 14 bases between. DNA for the CDR3: TGTGCCAGCAGCCCCAGGACGGCCAGCTCCTACGAGCAGTACTTC. Its translation is CASSPRTASSYEQYF.

This clonotype was observed at least ten times. The CDR3 spells CSVVQGADEQFF. In nucleotides, the CDR3 is TGCAGCGTTGTACAGGGGGCTGATGAGCAGTTCTTC. The chain combines TRBV29-1 with TRBJ2-1; 9 bases map to TRBD1. Germline assignment: CDR1 SQVTM and CDR2 ANQGSEA. Trimming took 4 bases from V and 8 from J; bases not matched to a gene: 3. The CDR3 consists of 12 residues.

The rearrangement joins TRBV5-1 to TRBJ2-7; no firm D call. The V gene lost 1 base and the J gene lost 5 bases, with 13 bases spanning the gap. CDR1 is SGHRS, CDR2 YFSETQ, per germline. CDR3 length equals 14 residues. The CDR3 here is CASSLLASLNEQYF. CDR3 bases: TGCGCCAGCAGCTTGTTAGCCAGCCTGAACGAGCAGTACTTC.

The chain uses TRBV29-1 and TRBJ2-2; perhaps TRBD2 as D (6 bases). CDR3 size: 13 residues. V was clipped by 4 bases and J by 4 bases, with 10 bases between them. From germline, CDR1 is SQVTM and CDR2 ANQGSEA. The CDR3 reads CSVGASATGELFF. Written as DNA, the CDR3 is TGCAGCGTTGGGGCTAGCGCCACCGGGGAGCTGTTTTTT.